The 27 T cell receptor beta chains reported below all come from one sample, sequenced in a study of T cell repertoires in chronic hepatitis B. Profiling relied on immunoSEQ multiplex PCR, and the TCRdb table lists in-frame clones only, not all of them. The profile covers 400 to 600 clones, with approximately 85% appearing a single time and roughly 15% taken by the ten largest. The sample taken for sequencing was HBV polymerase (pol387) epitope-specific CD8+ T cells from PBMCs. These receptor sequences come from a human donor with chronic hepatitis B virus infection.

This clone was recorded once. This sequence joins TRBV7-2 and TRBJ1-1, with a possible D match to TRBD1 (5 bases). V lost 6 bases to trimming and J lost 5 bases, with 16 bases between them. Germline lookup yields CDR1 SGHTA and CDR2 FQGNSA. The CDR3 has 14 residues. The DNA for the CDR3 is TGTGCCAGCAGGTTAAGGGGTCCAATAACTGAAGCTTTCTTT. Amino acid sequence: CASRLRGPITEAFF. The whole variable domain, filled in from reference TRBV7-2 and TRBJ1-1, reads GAGVSQSPSNKVTEKGKDVELRCDPISGHTALYWYRQSLGQGLEFLIYFQGNSAPDKSGLPSDRFSAERTGGSVSTLTIQRTQQEDSAVYLCASRLRGPITEAFFGQGTRLTVV.

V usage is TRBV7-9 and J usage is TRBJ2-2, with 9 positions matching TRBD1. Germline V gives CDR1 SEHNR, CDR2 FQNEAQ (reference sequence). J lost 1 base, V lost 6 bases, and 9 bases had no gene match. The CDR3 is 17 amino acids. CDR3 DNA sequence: TGTGCCAGCAGTTCGGACACAGGGGGCCGGAACACCGGGGAGCTGTTTTTT. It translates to CASSSDTGGRNTGELFF.

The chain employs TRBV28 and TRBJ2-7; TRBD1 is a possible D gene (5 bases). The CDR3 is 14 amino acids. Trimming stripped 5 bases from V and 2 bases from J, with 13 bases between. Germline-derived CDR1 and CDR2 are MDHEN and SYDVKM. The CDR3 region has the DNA TGTGCCAGCAGTGTCCTCGTGGGGCCCTACGAGCAGTACTTC. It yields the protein CASSVLVGPYEQYF.

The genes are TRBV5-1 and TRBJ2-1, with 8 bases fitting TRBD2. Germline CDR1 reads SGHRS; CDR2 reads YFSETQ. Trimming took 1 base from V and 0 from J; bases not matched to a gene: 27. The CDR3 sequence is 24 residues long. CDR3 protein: CASSLYPQSPRGRTVVLSYNEQFF. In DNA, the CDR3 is TGCGCCAGCAGCTTGTATCCGCAGTCGCCTCGCGGGAGGACCGTTGTCCTCTCCTACAATGAGCAGTTCTTC.

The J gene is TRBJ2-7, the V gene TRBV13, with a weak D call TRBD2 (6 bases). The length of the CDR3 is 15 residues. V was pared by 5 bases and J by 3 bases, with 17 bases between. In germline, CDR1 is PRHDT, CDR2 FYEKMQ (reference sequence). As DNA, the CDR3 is TGTGCCAGCAGCCGACAGACTAGAGAGGACTACGAGCAGTACTTC. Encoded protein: CASSRQTREDYEQYF.

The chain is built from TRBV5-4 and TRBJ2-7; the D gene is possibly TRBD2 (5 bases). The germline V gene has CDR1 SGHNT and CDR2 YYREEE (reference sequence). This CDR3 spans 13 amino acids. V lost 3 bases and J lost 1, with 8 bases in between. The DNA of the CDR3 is TGTGCCAGCAGCTCCCGGGATTCCTACGAGCAGTACTTC. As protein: CASSSRDSYEQYF.

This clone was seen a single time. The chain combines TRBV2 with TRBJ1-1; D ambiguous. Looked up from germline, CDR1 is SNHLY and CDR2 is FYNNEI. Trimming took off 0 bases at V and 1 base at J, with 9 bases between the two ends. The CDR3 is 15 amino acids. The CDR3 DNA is TGTGCCAGCAGTGAAGCTCACCGTCCGAACACTGAAGCTTTCTTT. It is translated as CASSEAHRPNTEAFF.

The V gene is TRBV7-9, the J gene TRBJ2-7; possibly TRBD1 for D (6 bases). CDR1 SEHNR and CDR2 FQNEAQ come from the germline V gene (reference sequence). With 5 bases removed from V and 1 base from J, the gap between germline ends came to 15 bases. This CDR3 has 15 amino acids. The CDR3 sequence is CASSRQRRGSYEQYF. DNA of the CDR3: TGTGCCAGCAGCCGACAACGCAGGGGATCCTACGAGCAGTACTTC.

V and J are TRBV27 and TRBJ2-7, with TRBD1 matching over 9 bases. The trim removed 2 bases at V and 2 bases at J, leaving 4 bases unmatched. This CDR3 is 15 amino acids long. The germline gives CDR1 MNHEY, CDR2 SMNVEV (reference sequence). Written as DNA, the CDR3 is TGTGCCAGCAGTTTACAAGGGACAGGGCCCTACGAGCAGTACTTC. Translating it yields CASSLQGTGPYEQYF.

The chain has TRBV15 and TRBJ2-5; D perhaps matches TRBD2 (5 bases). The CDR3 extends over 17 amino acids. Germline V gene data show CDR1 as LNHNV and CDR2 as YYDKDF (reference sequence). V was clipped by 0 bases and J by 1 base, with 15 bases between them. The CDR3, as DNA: TGTGCCACCAGCAGAGATCTGTGGGGAGATCCCCAAGAGACCCAGTACTTC. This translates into CATSRDLWGDPQETQYF.

The chain's CDR3 is CASSLDTGRRGSSYNEQFF. Here the CDR3 DNA reads TGTGCCAGCAGCTTAGATACCGGACGAAGAGGTAGTTCCTACAATGAGCAGTTCTTC. V usage is TRBV11-2 and J usage is TRBJ2-1; D not resolved. V lost 0 bases and J 1 base, leaving 19 bases between the germline ends. The CDR3 contains 19 residues. Germline V gene lookup returns CDR1 SGHAT and CDR2 FQNNGV.

CDR3 DNA: TGCGCCAGCAGCTTGTGGGTGGGGCAGCCCCAGCATTTT. The encoded protein is CASSLWVGQPQHF. The rearrangement joins TRBV5-1 to TRBJ1-5; D not certain. The CDR3 is made up of 13 amino acids. Germline CDR1 and CDR2: SGHRS and YFSETQ. Trimming stripped 1 base from V and 7 bases from J, with 9 bases between.

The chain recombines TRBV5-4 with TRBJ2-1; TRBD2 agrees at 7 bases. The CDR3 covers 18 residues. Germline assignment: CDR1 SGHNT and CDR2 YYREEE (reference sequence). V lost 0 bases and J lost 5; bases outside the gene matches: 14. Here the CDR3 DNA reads TGTGCCAGCAGCTTGGAGGCGGGAGTTCTGCACGTAGACAATGAGCAGTTCTTC. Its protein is CASSLEAGVLHVDNEQFF.

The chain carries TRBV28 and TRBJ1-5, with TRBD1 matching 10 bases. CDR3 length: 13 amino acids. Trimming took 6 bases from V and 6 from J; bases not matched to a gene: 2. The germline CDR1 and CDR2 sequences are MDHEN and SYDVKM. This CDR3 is CASRTGGRQPQHF. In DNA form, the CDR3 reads TGTGCCAGCAGGACAGGGGGCCGTCAGCCCCAGCATTTT.

Written as DNA, the CDR3 is TGTGCCAGACGAGGGCTGCGTCCATGGAACTATGGCTACACCTTC. Translating gives CARRGLRPWNYGYTF. This sequence joins TRBV2 and TRBJ1-2; D remains unclear. Trimming left V 9 bases short and J 2 bases short, with 19 bases between. Germline loops: CDR1 SNHLY, CDR2 FYNNEI. This CDR3 region has 15 residues.

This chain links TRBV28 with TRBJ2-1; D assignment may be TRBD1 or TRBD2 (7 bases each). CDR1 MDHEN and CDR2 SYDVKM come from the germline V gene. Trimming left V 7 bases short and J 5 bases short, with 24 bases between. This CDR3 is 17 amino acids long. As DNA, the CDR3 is TGTGCCAGCACTCTCAGGGGGGGGCTAGCTTTGGACAATGAGCAGTTCTTC. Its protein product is CASTLRGGLALDNEQFF.

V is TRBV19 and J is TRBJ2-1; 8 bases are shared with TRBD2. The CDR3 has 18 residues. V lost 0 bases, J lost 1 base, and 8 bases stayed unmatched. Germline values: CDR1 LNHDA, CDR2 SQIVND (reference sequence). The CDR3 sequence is CASSIDPETSASYNEQFF. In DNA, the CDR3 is TGTGCCAGTAGTATAGATCCAGAGACTAGCGCGTCCTACAATGAGCAGTTCTTC.

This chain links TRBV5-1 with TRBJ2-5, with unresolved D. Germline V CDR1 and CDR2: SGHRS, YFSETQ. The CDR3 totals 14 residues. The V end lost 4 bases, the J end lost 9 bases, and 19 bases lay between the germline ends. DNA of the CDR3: TGCGCCAGCAGCGTAGGGTCGTGGCTCCGTTCCCAGTACTTC. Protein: CASSVGSWLRSQYF.

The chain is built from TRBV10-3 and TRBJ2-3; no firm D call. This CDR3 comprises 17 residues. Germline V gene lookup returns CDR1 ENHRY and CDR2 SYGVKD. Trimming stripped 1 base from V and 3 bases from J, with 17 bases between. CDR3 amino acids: CAISELIPGSWTDTQYF. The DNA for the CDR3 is TGTGCCATCAGTGAGTTGATTCCGGGCTCCTGGACAGATACGCAGTATTTT.

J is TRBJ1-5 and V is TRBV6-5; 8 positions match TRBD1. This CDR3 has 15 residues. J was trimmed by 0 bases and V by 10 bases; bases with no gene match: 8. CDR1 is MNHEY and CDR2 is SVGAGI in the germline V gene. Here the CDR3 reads CATQDRAYSNQPQHF. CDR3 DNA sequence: TGTGCCACCCAGGACAGGGCATATAGCAATCAGCCCCAGCATTTT.

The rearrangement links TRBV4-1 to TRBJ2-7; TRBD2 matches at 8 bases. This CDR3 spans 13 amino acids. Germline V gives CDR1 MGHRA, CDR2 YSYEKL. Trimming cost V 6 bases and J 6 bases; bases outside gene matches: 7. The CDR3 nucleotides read TGCGCCAGCAGGGTAGCGGGAAAGGGCGAGCAGTACTTC. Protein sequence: CASRVAGKGEQYF.

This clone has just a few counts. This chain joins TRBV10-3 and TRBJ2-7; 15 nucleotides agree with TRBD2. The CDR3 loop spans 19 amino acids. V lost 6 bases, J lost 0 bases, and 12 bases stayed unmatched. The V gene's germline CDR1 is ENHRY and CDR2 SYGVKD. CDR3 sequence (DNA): TGTGCCATCAGCGAATTACCCGGGACTAGCGGGAGGCACTCCTACGAGCAGTACTTC. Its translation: CAISELPGTSGRHSYEQYF.

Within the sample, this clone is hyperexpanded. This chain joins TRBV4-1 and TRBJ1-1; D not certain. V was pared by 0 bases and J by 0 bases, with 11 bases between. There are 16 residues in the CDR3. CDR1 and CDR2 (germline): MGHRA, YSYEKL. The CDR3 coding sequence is TGCGCCAGCAGCCAAGATCTCGGTAACATGAACACTGAAGCTTTCTTT. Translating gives CASSQDLGNMNTEAFF.

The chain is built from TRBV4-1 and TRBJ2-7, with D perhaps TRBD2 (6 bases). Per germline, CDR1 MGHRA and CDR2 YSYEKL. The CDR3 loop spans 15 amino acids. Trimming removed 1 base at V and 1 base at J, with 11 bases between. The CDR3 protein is CASSQGRTTSYEQYF. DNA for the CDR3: TGCGCCAGCAGCCAAGGTCGGACTACTTCCTACGAGCAGTACTTC.

CDR3 DNA: TGCGCCAGCAGCCAATGGGCTGGCGGGAGGGCTGACGAGCAGTACTTC. Translating gives CASSQWAGGRADEQYF. The genes are TRBV4-3 and TRBJ2-7; TRBD2 matches at 9 bases. The J segment lost 5 bases and the V segment lost 2 bases, leaving 10 bases of the junction unmatched. Germline CDR1 reads LGHNA; CDR2 reads YSLEER. This CDR3 is 16 amino acids long.

This CDR3 reads CASSDPRAQSLGEQYF. The DNA for the CDR3 is TGTGCCAGCAGTGACCCCAGGGCGCAGAGCCTAGGGGAGCAGTACTTC. The V and J genes are TRBV2 and TRBJ2-7; a possible D gene is TRBD1 (5 bases). CDR1 is SNHLY, CDR2 FYNNEI, per germline. Deletions cut 3 bases from V and 7 bases from J, with 22 bases between. The CDR3 has 16 amino acids.

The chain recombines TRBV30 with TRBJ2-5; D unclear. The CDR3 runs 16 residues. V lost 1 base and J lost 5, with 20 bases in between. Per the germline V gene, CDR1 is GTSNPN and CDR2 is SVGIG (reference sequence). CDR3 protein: CAWSANAPILGETQYF. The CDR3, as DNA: TGTGCCTGGAGTGCCAACGCACCGATCTTGGGGGAGACCCAGTACTTC.